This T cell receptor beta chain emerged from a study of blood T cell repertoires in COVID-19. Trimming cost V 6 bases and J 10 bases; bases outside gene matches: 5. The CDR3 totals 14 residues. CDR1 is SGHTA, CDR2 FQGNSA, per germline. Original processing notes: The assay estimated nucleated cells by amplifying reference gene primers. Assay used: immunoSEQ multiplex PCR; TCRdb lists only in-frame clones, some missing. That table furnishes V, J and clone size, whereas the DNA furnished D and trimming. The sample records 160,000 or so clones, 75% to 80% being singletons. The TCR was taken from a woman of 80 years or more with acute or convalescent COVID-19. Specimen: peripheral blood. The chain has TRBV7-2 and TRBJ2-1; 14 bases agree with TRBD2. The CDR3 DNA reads TGTGCCAGCAGACCGGGACTAGCGGGAGTAGAGCAGTTCTTC. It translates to CASRPGLAGVEQFF.